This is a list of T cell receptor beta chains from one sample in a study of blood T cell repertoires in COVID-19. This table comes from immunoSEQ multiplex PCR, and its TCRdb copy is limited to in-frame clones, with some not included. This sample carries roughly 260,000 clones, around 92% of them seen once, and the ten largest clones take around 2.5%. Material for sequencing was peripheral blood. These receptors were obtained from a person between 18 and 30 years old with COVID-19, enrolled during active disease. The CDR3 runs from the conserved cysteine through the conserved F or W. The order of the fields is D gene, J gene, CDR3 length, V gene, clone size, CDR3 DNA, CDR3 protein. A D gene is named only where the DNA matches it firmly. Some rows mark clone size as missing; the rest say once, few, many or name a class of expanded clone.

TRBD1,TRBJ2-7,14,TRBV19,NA,TGTGCCAGTACCCCCTCGGACAGGGGGAACGAGCAGTACTTC,CASTPSDRGNEQYF
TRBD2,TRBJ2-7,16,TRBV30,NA,TGTGCCTGGAGGACCCGGCGTCTAGCGGGAGGGGACGAGCAGTACTTC,CAWRTRRLAGGDEQYF
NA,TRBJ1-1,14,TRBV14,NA,TGTGCCAGCAGCCAATGGGAGATTGGGACTGAAGCTTTCTTT,CASSQWEIGTEAFF
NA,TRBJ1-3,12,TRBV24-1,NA,TGTGCCACCAGTGACCCTTCAAACACCATATATTTT,CATSDPSNTIYF
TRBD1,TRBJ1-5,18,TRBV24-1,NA,TGTGCCACCAGTGATTCCCATACCTCTGGGACAGGCAATCAGCCCCAGCATTTT,CATSDSHTSGTGNQPQHF
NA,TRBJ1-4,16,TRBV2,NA,TGTGCCAGCTCCCAAAGACAGGCCGCAACTAATGAAAAACTGTTTTTT,CASSQRQAATNEKLFF
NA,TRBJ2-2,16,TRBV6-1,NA,TGTGCCAGCAGTGAATTCGGGGTGACGAACACCGGGGAGCTGTTTTTT,CASSEFGVTNTGELFF
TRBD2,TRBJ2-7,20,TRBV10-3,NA,TGTGCCATCAGTGAGTCATATAGGATTGGGACTAGCGGGAGCTCCTACGAGCAGTACTTC,CAISESYRIGTSGSSYEQYF
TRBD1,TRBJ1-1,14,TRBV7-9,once,TGTGCCAGCAGCTTTCAGGGGGCCTTGTCTGAAGCTTTCTTT,CASSFQGALSEAFF
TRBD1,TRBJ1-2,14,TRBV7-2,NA,TGTGCCAGCAGCCCCCGACAGGGGGCGGATGGCTACACCTTC,CASSPRQGADGYTF